These T cell receptor beta chains were read from a single sample in a study of cytomegalovirus exposure and HLA in healthy donors. Only in-frame clones appear in the TCRdb table, and some are missing; sequencing was by immunoSEQ multiplex PCR. Of 200,000 or so clones listed, roughly 80% are singletons. The sample was PBMCs. The receptor source for this set is a woman aged 18 to 35 in good health and CMV-seronegative. CDR3s include the opening cysteine and the closing phenylalanine or tryptophan. Each record gives: J gene, V gene, clone size, CDR3 protein. Clone size is given for some rows only: seen once, a few or many times, or a class if the clone is expanded.

TRBJ1-1	TRBV4-1	.	CASSQEGASGTEAFF
TRBJ2-3	TRBV20-1	few	CSARYSDTQYF
TRBJ2-7	TRBV11-2	.	CASSFGRGSYEQYF
TRBJ2-5	TRBV6-5	.	CASSSGTGSEQYF
TRBJ1-3	TRBV30	.	CAWSVIIPGNTIYF
TRBJ2-3	TRBV18	.	CASSPTGTHSTDTQYF
TRBJ1-3	TRBV27	.	CASSLIGAGNTIYF
TRBJ2-7	TRBV5-7	.	CASSLVAGTGPLGQYF
TRBJ2-1	TRBV27	.	CARRRLAGFRYNEQFF
TRBJ1-1	TRBV29-1	.	CSVGGQGGVTAFF
TRBJ1-2	TRBV19	few	CASSGIFRVDGYTF
TRBJ1-5	TRBV7-9	.	CASSSRGNQPQHF
TRBJ2-2	TRBV12-5	.	CASGSGLAAAANTGELFF
TRBJ2-2	TRBV6-4	.	CASSEEGGHTGELFF
TRBJ1-2	TRBV7-9	.	CASSQGQRNTF
TRBJ2-1	TRBV27	.	CASSLAEVDEQFF